This T cell receptor (beta chain) was identified during a study of T cell responses to AZD1222 COVID-19 vaccine. Sequencing used immunoSEQ multiplex PCR; TCRdb keeps in-frame clones, though not all of them. The sample carries around 160,000 clones, 85% to 95% recorded once. Points on this clone: Within the sample, other DNA sequences also encode this same CDR3.

V was cut by 2 bases and J by 0 bases, with 11 bases left in between. The length of the CDR3 is 16 residues. CDR1 is KGHDR and CDR2 is SFDVKD in the germline V gene. The chain uses TRBV24-1 and TRBJ2-3; maybe TRBD1 (5 bases). The sample consisted of peripheral blood, taken on day 0 of AZD1222 vaccination. The origin of this receptor is an adult in good health. The CDR3 loop reads CATSDSGRPSTDTQYF. The CDR3, as DNA: TGTGCCACCAGTGATTCAGGGCGCCCTAGCACAGATACGCAGTATTTT.